This T cell receptor (beta chain) was profiled in a study of CD8+ T cells in alopecia areata. Overall study findings and caveats: Mice gave a clearer picture of TCR sharing than patients did, possibly for HLA-related reasons. Lesional tissue from the scalp (especially in alopecia totalis/universalis) showed higher clonality than normal scalp.

About this clone itself: Its antigen remains unidentified.

The authors extracted RNA and reverse transcribed it into cDNA as the sequencing template. TCRdb keeps only in-frame clones here, not all; method: immunoSEQ multiplex PCR. This table has about 110,000 clones, 45% to 60% appearing once. Trimming shortened V by 4 bases and J by 1 base, and 1 base separated the two germline ends. This CDR3 is built from 10 residues. Germline V gene lookup returns CDR1 SQVTM and CDR2 ANQGSEA. The sequenced sample was NKG2D-low CD8+ T cells sorted from blood. This chain links TRBV29-1 with TRBJ1-2; the D is unclear. The receptor's source is a human donor with alopecia areata. CDR3 in amino acids: CSVVNYGYTF. CDR3 nucleotides: TGCAGCGTTGTTAACTATGGCTACACCTTC.